The 10 T cell receptor beta chains below were found in one sample sequenced in a study of T cells in Graves' hyperthyroidism and ophthalmopathy. TCR beta CDR3 regions were amplified from RNA. HTBI primers were the set used in a first-round RT-PCR of the TCR CDR3. MiXCR, applied by TCRdb to the multiplex PCR reads, yields one record per CDR3 protein. Of around 540,000 distinct CDR3 sequences listed, 16% were seen once; the top ten hold around 28%. Sequencing input: blood. The receptors were gathered from a woman in her twenties or thirties with Graves' ophthalmopathy.

This clonotype was detected only a few times. The J gene is TRBJ2-7, the V gene TRBV13; a possible D gene is TRBD1 (6 bases). Trimming took 5 bases from V and 4 from J, leaving 15 bases between them. In germline, CDR1 is PRHDT, CDR2 FYEKMQ (reference sequence). This CDR3 comprises 14 residues. CDR3 sequence reads: CASSLRGRRYEQYF. The CDR3, as DNA: TGTGCCAGCAGCCTCAGGGGTAGAAGGTACGAGCAGTACTTC.

A word on this clonotype: This may come from a read error, since a much larger clone is one base off. The V call is TRBV7-2, the J call TRBJ1-1; D perhaps matches TRBD1 (5 bases). Germline values: CDR1 SGHTA, CDR2 FQGNSA. The CDR3 sequence is 13 residues long. The CDR3 reads CASSYGEDTGAFF. The CDR3 coding sequence is TGTGCCAGCAGCTACGGGGAGGACACTGGAGCTTTCTTT.

This clonotype was observed at least ten times. The V and J genes are TRBV20-1 and TRBJ2-1, with 7 bases fitting TRBD2. This CDR3 is built from 15 residues. CDR1 is DFQATT, CDR2 SNEGSKA, per germline (reference sequence). V gave up 0 bases and J gave up 6 bases; unmatched junction bases: 8. Here the CDR3 reads CSARELGGSSNEQFF. As DNA, the CDR3 is TGCAGTGCTAGAGAATTAGGCGGGAGTAGCAATGAGCAGTTCTTC.

Turning to this clonotype: One end of the junction does not line up with germline, which may come from a read error. The chain recombines TRBV7-6 with TRBJ2-7; 7 nucleotides line up with TRBD1. This CDR3 spans 14 amino acids. CDR1 SGHVS and CDR2 FNYEAQ come from the germline V gene. The CDR3 DNA reads TGTACCAGCAGCTCGACAGGGAACAACTACGAGCAGTACTTC. This sequence encodes CTSSSTGNNYEQYF.

There are many counts of this clonotype. The chain recombines TRBV5-1 with TRBJ2-7, with TRBD1 matching over 10 bases. Germline V gene sequence: CDR1 SGHRS, CDR2 YFSETQ. There are 15 residues in the CDR3. The junction had 3 bases not matched to a gene; V was cut back by 1 base and J by 2 bases. CDR3 residues: CASSLWGQGTYEQYF. The CDR3 bases are TGCGCCAGCAGCTTGTGGGGACAGGGGACCTACGAGCAGTACTTC.

The chain links TRBV12-3 or TRBV12-4 to TRBJ2-2; D uncertain. The CDR3 length is 12 residues. V was shortened by 6 bases and J by 5 bases, with 7 bases between the two germline ends. DNA of the CDR3: TGTGCCAGCAGGGCACAGACCGGGGAGCTGTTTTTT. Translation: CASRAQTGELFF.

This clonotype was seen more than once but under ten times. The CDR3 region has the DNA TGTGCCAGCAGTCTTACAGGGACAGGGGAAGAATGGTACTTC. Residues: CASSLTGTGEEWYF. The gene calls are TRBV6-1 and TRBJ2-4; TRBD1 aligns across 10 bases. The CDR3 runs to 14 residues. Germline V gives CDR1 MNHNS, CDR2 SASEGT. V was clipped by 5 bases and J by 15 bases; unmatched bases: 13.

This clonotype came up many times. The rearrangement links TRBV18 to TRBJ1-2; D is undetermined. The CDR3 spans 14 residues. V lost 2 bases to trimming and J lost 6 bases, with 13 bases between them. Germline CDR1 is KGHSH and CDR2 is LQKENI. CDR3 in DNA: TGTGCCAGCTCACCATTACCCGGGGATAATGGCTACACCTTC. This gives the protein CASSPLPGDNGYTF.

The J gene is TRBJ2-3, the V gene TRBV29-1; 9 nucleotides line up with TRBD1. V lost 6 bases and J lost 0; bases outside the gene matches: 4. The CDR3 spans 14 residues. The germline gives CDR1 SQVTM, CDR2 ANQGSEA. Here the CDR3 DNA reads TGCAGCGTCATACAGGGGGCAAGCACAGATACGCAGTATTTT. It yields the protein CSVIQGASTDTQYF.

The chain employs TRBV6-2 or TRBV6-3 and TRBJ2-6; D may be TRBD1 (6 bases). Trimming took off 4 bases at V and 2 bases at J, with 18 bases between the two ends. This CDR3 has 18 amino acids. Germline CDR1 and CDR2: MNHEY and SVGEGT. The CDR3 spells CASSFFTQGRPGANVLTF. CDR3 nucleotides: TGTGCCAGCAGTTTCTTCACACAGGGAAGACCTGGGGCCAACGTCCTGACTTTC.